The clone carrying this T cell receptor beta chain was picked up one time. The antigen remains unidentified. Oncomine TCR Beta short-read sequencing was applied to DNA from cultured CD4+ T cells. TCRdb recomputed calls from the PCR reads with MiXCR, one row per CDR3 protein. Counted here are about 15,000 distinct CDR3 sequences, roughly three fifths occurring once; the ten biggest clones make up 5.2%. Germline lookup yields CDR1 SSHAT and CDR2 FNYEAQ (reference sequence). The CDR3 contains 14 residues. The V gene end was trimmed by 5 bases and the J gene end by 5 bases; junction bases not matched to a gene: 3. This sample is part of a study of vaccination and CD4 T cells after COVID-19. Treatment of the sample: roughly ten-day PBMC culture with coronavirus spike peptide pools or control peptides (ViraFEST assay). Days 3 and 7 saw half the medium replaced with fresh IL-2 medium.

The rearrangement uses TRBV7-7 and TRBJ2-5, with 12 positions matching TRBD2. The sequence was obtained from a human donor who had recovered from COVID-19. The sequencing here drew on CD4+ T cells from blood, cultured in vitro, taken after SARS-CoV-2 vaccination. The CDR3 DNA follows: TGTGCCAGCAGCGTGGGACTAGCGGGCGAGACCCAGTACTTC. This translates into CASSVGLAGETQYF.